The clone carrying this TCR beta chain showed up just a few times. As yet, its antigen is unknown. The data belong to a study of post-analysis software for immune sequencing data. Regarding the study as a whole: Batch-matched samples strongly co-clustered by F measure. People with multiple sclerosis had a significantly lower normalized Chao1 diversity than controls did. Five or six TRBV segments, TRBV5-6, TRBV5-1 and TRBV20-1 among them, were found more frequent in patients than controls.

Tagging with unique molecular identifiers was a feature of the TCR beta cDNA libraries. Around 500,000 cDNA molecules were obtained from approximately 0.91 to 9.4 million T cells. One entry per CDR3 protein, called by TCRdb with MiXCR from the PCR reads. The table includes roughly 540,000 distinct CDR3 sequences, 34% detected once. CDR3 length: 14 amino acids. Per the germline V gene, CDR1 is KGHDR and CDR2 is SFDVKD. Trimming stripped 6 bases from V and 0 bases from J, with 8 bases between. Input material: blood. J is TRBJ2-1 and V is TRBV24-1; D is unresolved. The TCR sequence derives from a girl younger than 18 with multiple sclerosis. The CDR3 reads CATSRSSSYNEQFF. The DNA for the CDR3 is TGTGCCACCAGTAGGTCGAGCTCCTACAATGAGCAGTTCTTC.